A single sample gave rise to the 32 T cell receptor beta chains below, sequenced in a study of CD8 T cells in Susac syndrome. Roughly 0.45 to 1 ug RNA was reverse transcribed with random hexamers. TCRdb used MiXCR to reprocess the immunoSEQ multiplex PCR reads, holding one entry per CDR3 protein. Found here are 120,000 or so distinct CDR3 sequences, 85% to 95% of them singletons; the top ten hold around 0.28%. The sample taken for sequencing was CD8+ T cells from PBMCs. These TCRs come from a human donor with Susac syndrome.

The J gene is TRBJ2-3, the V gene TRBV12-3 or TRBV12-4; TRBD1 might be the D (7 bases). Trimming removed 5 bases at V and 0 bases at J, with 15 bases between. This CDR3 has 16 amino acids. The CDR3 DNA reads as TGTGCCAGCAGTCAGGGGGTGCGGGGAAGCACAGATACGCAGTATTTT. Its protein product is CASSQGVRGSTDTQYF.

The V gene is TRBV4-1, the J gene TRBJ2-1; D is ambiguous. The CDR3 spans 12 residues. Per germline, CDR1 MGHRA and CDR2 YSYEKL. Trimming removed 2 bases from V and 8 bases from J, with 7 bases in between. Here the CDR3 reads CASSQSGDEQFF. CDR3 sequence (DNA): TGCGCCAGCAGCCAATCGGGCGATGAGCAGTTCTTC.

This CDR3 is CASSVTGGGQPQHF. In nucleotides, the CDR3 is TGTGCCAGCAGTGTGACAGGGGGCGGACAGCCCCAGCATTTT. This chain connects TRBV27 to TRBJ1-5, with 10 positions matching TRBD1. V trimming: 5 bases; J trimming: 7 bases; junction bases outside the gene matches: 5. The CDR3 spans 14 residues. Germline V gene lookup returns CDR1 MNHEY and CDR2 SMNVEV (reference sequence).

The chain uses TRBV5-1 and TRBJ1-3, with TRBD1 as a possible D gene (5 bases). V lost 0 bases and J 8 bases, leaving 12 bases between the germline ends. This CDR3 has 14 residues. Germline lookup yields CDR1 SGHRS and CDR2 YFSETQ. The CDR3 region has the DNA TGCGCCAGCAGCTTGGGTCGGGACCCGGACACCATATATTTT. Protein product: CASSLGRDPDTIYF.

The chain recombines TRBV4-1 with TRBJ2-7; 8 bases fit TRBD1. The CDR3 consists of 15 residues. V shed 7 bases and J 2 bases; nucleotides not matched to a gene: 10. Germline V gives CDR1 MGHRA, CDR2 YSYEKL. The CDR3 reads CASTSDRDLPYEQYF. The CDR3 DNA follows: TGCGCCAGCACGTCGGACAGGGACCTCCCCTACGAGCAGTACTTC.

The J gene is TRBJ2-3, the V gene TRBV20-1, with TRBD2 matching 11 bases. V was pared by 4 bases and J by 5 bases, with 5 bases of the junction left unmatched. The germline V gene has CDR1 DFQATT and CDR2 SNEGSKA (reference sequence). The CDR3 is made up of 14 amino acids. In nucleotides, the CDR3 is TGCAGTGCTATCCCTAGCGGGGGGCGAGATACGCAGTATTTT. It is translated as CSAIPSGGRDTQYF.

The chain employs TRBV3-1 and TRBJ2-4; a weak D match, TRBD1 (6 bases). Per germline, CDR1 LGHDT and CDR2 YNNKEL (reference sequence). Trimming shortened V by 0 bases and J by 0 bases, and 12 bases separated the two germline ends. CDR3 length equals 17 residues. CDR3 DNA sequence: TGTGCCAGCAGCCAAGATGAGAGGGGGAGAGCCAAAAACATTCAGTACTTC. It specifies CASSQDERGRAKNIQYF.

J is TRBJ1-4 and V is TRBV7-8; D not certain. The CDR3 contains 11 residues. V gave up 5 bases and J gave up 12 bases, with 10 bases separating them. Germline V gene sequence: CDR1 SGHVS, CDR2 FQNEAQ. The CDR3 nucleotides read TGTGCCAGCAGCGCAGGACGGGAACTGTTTTTT. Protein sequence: CASSAGRELFF. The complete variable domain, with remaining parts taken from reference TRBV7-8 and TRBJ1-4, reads GAGVSQSPRYKVAKRGQDVALRCDPISGHVSLFWYQQALGQGPEFLTYFQNEAQLDKSGLPSDRFFAERPEGSVSTLKIQRTQQEDSAVYLCASSAGRELFFGSGTQLSVL.

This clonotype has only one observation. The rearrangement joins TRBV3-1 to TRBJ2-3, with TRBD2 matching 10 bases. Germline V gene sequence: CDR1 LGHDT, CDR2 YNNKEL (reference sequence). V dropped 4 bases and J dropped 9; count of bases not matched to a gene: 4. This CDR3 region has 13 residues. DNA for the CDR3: TGTGCCAGCAGCCCCCTAGCGGGGGCAACGCAGTATTTT. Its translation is CASSPLAGATQYF.

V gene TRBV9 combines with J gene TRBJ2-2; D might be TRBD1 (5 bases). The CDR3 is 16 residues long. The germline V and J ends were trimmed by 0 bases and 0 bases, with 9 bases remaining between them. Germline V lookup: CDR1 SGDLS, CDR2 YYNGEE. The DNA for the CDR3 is TGTGCCAGCAGCGTAGACAGGACCACGAACACCGGGGAGCTGTTTTTT. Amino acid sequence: CASSVDRTTNTGELFF.

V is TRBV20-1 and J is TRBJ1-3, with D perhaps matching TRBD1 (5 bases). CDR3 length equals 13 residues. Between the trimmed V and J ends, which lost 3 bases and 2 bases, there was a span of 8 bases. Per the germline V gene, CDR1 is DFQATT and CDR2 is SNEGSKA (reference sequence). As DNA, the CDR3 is TGCAGTGCTAGGGTCAGGGCTGGAAACACCATATATTTT. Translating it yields CSARVRAGNTIYF.

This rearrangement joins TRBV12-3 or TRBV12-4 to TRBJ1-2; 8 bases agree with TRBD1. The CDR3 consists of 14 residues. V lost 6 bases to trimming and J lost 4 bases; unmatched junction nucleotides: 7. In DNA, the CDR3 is TGTGCCAGCAGCTCAGGGACAGGTGTCTATGGCTACACCTTC. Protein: CASSSGTGVYGYTF.

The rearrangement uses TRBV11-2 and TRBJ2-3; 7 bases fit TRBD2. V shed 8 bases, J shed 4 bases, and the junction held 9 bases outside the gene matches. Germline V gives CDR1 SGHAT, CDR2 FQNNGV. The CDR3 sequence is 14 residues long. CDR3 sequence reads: CASGRGGTSDTQYF. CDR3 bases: TGTGCCAGCGGTCGCGGGGGTACCTCAGATACGCAGTATTTT.

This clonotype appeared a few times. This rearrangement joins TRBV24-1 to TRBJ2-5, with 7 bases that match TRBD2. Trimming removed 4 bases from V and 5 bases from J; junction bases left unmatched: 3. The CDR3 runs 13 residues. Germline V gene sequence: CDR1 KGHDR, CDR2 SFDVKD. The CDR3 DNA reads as TGTGCCACCAGTGAGGGGGGGGGTGAGACCCAGTACTTC. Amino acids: CATSEGGGETQYF.

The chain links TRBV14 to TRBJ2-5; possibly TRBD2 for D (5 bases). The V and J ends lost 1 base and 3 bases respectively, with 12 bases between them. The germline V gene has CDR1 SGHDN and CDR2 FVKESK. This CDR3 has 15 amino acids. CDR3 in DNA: TGTGCCAGCAGCCAAGTGTCGGAGGATGAAGAGACCCAGTACTTC. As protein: CASSQVSEDEETQYF.

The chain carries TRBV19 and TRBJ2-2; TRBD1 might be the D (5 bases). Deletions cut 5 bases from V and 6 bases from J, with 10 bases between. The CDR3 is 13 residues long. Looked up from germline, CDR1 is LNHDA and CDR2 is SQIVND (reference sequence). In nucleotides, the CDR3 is TGTGCCAGTAGTTCCAGGGCGGCCGGGGAGCTGTTTTTT. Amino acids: CASSSRAAGELFF.

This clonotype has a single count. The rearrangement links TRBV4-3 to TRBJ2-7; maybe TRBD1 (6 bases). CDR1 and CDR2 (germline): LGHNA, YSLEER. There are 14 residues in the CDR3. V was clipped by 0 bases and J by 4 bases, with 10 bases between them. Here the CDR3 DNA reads TGCGCCAGCAGCCAAGATCACCAGGGGTACGAGCAGTACTTC. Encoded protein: CASSQDHQGYEQYF.

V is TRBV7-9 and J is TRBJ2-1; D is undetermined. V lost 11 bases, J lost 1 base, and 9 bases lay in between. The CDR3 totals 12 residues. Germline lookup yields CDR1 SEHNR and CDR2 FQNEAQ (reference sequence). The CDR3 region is CAQQMSYNEQFF. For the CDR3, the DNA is TGTGCCCAGCAAATGTCCTACAATGAGCAGTTCTTC.

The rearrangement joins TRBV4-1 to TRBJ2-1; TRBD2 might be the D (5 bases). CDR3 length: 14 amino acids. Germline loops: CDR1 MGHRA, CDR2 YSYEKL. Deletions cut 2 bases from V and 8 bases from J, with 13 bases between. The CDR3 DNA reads TGCGCCAGCAGCCAAATGGGGAGCTTGGATGAGCAGTTCTTC. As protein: CASSQMGSLDEQFF.

CDR3 sequence (DNA): TGTGCCTGGATGCGGGGGGCCAACACCGGGGAGCTGTTTTTT. Translated, it gives CAWMRGANTGELFF. The V gene is TRBV30, the J gene TRBJ2-2; 8 bases map to TRBD2. The CDR3 is 14 residues long. Germline CDR1 and CDR2: GTSNPN and SVGIG (reference sequence). Trimming took 4 bases from V and 2 from J; bases not matched to a gene: 3.

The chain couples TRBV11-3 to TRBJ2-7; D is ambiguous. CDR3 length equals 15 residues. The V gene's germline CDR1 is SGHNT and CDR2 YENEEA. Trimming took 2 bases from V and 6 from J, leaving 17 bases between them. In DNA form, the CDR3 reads TGTGCCAGCAGCTTAACCACAGCCCGCTCCGCCGAGCAGTACTTC. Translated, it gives CASSLTTARSAEQYF.

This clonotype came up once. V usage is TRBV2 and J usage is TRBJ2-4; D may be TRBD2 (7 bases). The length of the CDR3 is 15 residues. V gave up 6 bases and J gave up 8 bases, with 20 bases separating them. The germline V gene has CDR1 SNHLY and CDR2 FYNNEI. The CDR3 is CASRELGGGIDIQYF. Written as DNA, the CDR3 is TGTGCCAGCAGGGAACTAGGCGGGGGCATTGACATTCAGTACTTC.

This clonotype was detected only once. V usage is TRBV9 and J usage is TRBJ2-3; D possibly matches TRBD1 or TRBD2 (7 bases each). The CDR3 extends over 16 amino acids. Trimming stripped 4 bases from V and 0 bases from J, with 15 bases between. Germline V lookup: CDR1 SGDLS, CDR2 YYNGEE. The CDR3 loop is CASSQGGGISTDTQYF. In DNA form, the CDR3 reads TGTGCCAGCAGCCAGGGGGGGGGCATCAGCACAGATACGCAGTATTTT.

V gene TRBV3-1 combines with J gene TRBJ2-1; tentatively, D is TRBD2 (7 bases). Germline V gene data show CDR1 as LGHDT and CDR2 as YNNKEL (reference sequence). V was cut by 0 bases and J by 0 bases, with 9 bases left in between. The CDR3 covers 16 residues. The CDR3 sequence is CASSQDGGASYNEQFF. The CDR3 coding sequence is TGTGCCAGCAGCCAAGATGGGGGGGCCTCCTACAATGAGCAGTTCTTC.

The CDR3 loop is CSARTGHTEAFF. The CDR3 region has the DNA TGCAGTGCTAGGACAGGGCACACTGAAGCTTTCTTT. The chain is built from TRBV20-1 and TRBJ1-1; TRBD1 matches 7 bases. This CDR3 comprises 12 residues. Germline trimming cut 3 bases from V and 3 bases from J; bases unmatched to any gene: 1. Germline CDR1 is DFQATT and CDR2 is SNEGSKA (reference sequence).

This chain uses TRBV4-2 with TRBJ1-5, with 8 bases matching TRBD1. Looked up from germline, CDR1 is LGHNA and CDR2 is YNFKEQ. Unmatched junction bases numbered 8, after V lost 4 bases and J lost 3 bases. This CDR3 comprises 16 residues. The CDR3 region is CASSPNPTGANQPQHF. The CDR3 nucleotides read TGTGCCAGCAGCCCCAACCCGACAGGGGCCAATCAGCCCCAGCATTTT.

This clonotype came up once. CDR3: CATSSTGFTGELFF. DNA for the CDR3: TGTGCCACCAGCAGTACAGGGTTCACCGGGGAGCTGTTTTTT. The rearrangement uses TRBV15 and TRBJ2-2; D is possibly TRBD1 (6 bases). The CDR3 is 14 amino acids. Per the germline V gene, CDR1 is LNHNV and CDR2 is YYDKDF (reference sequence). V was shortened by 3 bases and J by 4 bases, with 9 bases between the two germline ends.

CDR3 DNA sequence: TGTGCCAGCAGTTCGCCGCTCGACAGTAACTATGGCTACACCTTC. Translated: CASSSPLDSNYGYTF. The chain has TRBV25-1 and TRBJ1-2, with D possibly TRBD1 on 5 matching bases. The CDR3 totals 15 residues. The germline gives CDR1 MGHDK, CDR2 SYGVNS. Trimming stripped 5 bases from V and 1 base from J, with 14 bases between.

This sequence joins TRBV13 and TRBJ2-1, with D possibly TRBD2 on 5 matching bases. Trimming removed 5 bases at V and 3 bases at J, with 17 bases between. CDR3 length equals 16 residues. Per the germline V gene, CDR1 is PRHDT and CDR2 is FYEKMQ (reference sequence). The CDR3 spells CASSPSTSSFYNEQFF. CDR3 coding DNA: TGTGCCAGCAGCCCATCGACGTCTAGCTTCTACAATGAGCAGTTCTTC.

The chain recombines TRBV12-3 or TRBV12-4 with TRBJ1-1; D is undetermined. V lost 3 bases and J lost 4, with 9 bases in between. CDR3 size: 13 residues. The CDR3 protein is CASSFSTGTEAFF. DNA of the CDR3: TGTGCCAGCAGTTTTAGCACGGGCACTGAAGCTTTCTTT.

The CDR3 region is CSASKDSSSNQPQHF. As DNA, the CDR3 is TGCAGTGCCTCCAAGGACAGCTCTAGCAATCAGCCCCAGCATTTT. The rearrangement uses TRBV20-1 and TRBJ1-5, with D perhaps TRBD1 (6 bases). The CDR3 spans 15 residues. V shed 6 bases and J shed 0 bases, with 15 bases lying between them. Germline assignment: CDR1 DFQATT and CDR2 SNEGSKA (reference sequence).

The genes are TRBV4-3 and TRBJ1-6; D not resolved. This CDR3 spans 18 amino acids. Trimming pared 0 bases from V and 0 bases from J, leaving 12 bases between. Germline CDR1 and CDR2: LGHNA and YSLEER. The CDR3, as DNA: TGCGCCAGCAGCCAAGAGGCCGTTCTTAGCTCCTATAATTCACCCCTCCACTTT. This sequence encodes CASSQEAVLSSYNSPLHF.